This T cell receptor (beta chain) was recorded in a study of blood T cell repertoires in COVID-19. The germline CDR1 and CDR2 sequences are MDHEN and SYDVKM. V lost 6 bases and J lost 6; bases outside the gene matches: 8. CDR3 size: 14 residues. TCRdb's copy holds only in-frame clones and misses some; the assay was immunoSEQ multiplex PCR. The sample holds 400,000 to 450,000 clones, 85% to 90% seen once. This rearrangement joins TRBV28 to TRBJ1-2, with 9 bases lining up with TRBD1. The receptor comes from a man aged 25-45 years who had recovered from COVID-19. The sample was PBMCs or T cells enriched from blood (not recorded which). For the CDR3, the DNA is TGTGCCAGCAGGGCACCCGGGACAGGGAATGGCTACACCTTC. This codes for CASRAPGTGNGYTF.